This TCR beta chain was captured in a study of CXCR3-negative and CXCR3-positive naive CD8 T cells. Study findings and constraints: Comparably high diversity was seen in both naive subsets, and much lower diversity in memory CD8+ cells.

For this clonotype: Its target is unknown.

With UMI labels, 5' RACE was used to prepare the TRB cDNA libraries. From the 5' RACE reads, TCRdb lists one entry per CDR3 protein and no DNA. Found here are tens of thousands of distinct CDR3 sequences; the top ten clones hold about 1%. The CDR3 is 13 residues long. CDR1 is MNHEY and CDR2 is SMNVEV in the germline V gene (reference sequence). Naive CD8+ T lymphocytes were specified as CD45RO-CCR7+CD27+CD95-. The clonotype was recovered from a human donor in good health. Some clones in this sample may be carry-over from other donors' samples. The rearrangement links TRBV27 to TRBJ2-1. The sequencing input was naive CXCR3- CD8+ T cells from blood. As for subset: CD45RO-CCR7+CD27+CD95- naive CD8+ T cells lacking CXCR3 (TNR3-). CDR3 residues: CATRASSYNEQFF.